Below are 27 T cell receptor beta chains sequenced from a single sample in a study of blood T cell repertoires in COVID-19. Measured with immunoSEQ multiplex PCR; TCRdb has only the in-frame clones, and not every one. The sample holds hundreds of thousands of clones, 70% to 90% seen once. The specimen sequenced was peripheral blood. All receptors derive from a woman aged 45-65 years with COVID-19, enrolled during active disease.

This rearrangement joins TRBV10-3 to TRBJ1-1; 7 bases map to TRBD1. V was pared by 7 bases and J by 4 bases, with 9 bases of the junction left unmatched. CDR3 length: 14 residues. Per germline, CDR1 ENHRY and CDR2 SYGVKD. CDR3 residues: CAIKESQGGTEAFF. As DNA, the CDR3 is TGTGCCATCAAAGAGAGTCAGGGGGGCACTGAAGCTTTCTTT.

The CDR3, as DNA: TGCAGCGTTAACAGGGGGGGAGGAAACACCATATATTTT. Protein: CSVNRGGGNTIYF. This rearrangement joins TRBV29-1 to TRBJ1-3; 8 bases are shared with TRBD1. Per the germline V gene, CDR1 is SQVTM and CDR2 is ANQGSEA. The junction had 4 bases not matched to a gene; V was cut back by 5 bases and J by 4 bases. The CDR3 extends over 13 amino acids.

V is TRBV5-1 and J is TRBJ2-3; 9 nucleotides line up with TRBD2. There are 19 residues in the CDR3. Germline CDR1 reads SGHRS; CDR2 reads YFSETQ. The junction had 16 bases not matched to a gene; V was cut back by 4 bases and J by 1 base. The CDR3 protein is CASSLNPSGEWKGTDTQYF. CDR3 DNA sequence: TGCGCCAGCAGCCTTAACCCTAGCGGGGAATGGAAGGGCACAGATACGCAGTATTTT.

A word on this clone: Distinct nucleotide sequences in the sample also encode this CDR3. The V gene is TRBV12-3 or TRBV12-4, the J gene TRBJ1-2; D may be TRBD1 (5 bases). V was trimmed by 2 bases and J by 4 bases, leaving 8 bases between them. The CDR3 runs to 13 residues. The CDR3 loop is CASSLQGIYGYTF. The CDR3 DNA reads TGTGCCAGCAGTTTACAGGGTATCTATGGCTACACCTTC.

The chain uses TRBV5-4 and TRBJ2-1; TRBD1 might be the D (5 bases). The V gene's germline CDR1 is SGHNT and CDR2 YYREEE (reference sequence). The CDR3 covers 13 residues. V was cut by 5 bases and J by 7 bases, with 13 bases left in between. CDR3 loop: CASRILQGNEQFF. CDR3 sequence (DNA): TGTGCCAGCAGGATCCTCCAGGGTAATGAGCAGTTCTTC.

This chain uses TRBV2 with TRBJ2-2; the match to TRBD1 covers 7 bases. Germline V lookup: CDR1 SNHLY, CDR2 FYNNEI. CDR3 size: 14 residues. The junction had 4 bases not matched to a gene; V was cut back by 7 bases and J by 2 bases. CDR3 sequence reads: CASKGAINTGELFF. In nucleotides, the CDR3 is TGTGCCAGCAAGGGGGCCATAAACACCGGGGAGCTGTTTTTT.

The chain recombines TRBV20-1 with TRBJ1-3; no reliable D call. CDR3 length equals 13 residues. With 3 bases removed from V and 4 bases from J, the gap between germline ends came to 10 bases. Germline V gives CDR1 DFQATT, CDR2 SNEGSKA (reference sequence). The CDR3 DNA sequence: TGCAGTGCTAGTTCCACAGTCGGAAACACCATATATTTT. Residues: CSASSTVGNTIYF.

The gene calls are TRBV19 and TRBJ2-3; 10 bases match TRBD2. The V segment lost 1 base and the J segment 6 bases; nucleotides outside the gene matches: 7. The CDR3 spans 16 residues. CDR1 LNHDA and CDR2 SQIVND come from the germline V gene (reference sequence). The CDR3 is CASSIVASGGHDTQYF. The CDR3 DNA reads as TGTGCCAGTAGTATAGTGGCTAGCGGGGGCCACGATACGCAGTATTTT.

The chain joins TRBV12-3 or TRBV12-4 to TRBJ1-2, with D tentatively TRBD1 (6 bases). CDR3 length: 13 residues. Trimming took 6 bases from V and 2 from J, leaving 10 bases between them. The CDR3 DNA reads TGTGCCAGCAGGCCACAGGGAAACTATGGCTACACCTTC. Residues: CASRPQGNYGYTF.

This chain connects TRBV28 to TRBJ1-4, with TRBD1 matching over 7 bases. Per germline, CDR1 MDHEN and CDR2 SYDVKM. V gave up 6 bases and J gave up 2 bases; unmatched junction bases: 9. The CDR3 is 16 residues long. The CDR3: CASSPGGLHTNEKLFF. CDR3 DNA: TGTGCCAGCAGCCCAGGGGGACTGCACACTAATGAAAAACTGTTTTTT. Based on the CDR3 plus reference TRBV28 and TRBJ1-4, the full variable domain is DVKVTQSSRYLVKRTGEKVFLECVQDMDHENMFWYRQDPGLGLRLIYFSYDVKMKEKGDIPEGYSVSREKKERFSLILESASTNQTSMYLCASSPGGLHTNEKLFFGSGTQLSVL.

The rearrangement links TRBV18 to TRBJ1-1; weak D call: TRBD1 (6 bases). Germline CDR1 is KGHSH and CDR2 is LQKENI. The CDR3 contains 15 residues. Trimming shortened V by 3 bases and J by 4 bases, and 15 bases separated the two germline ends. CDR3 sequence reads: CASSPLSRGGTEAFF. The CDR3 DNA reads TGTGCCAGCTCACCCCTTTCTAGGGGGGGCACTGAAGCTTTCTTT.

The rearrangement uses TRBV13 and TRBJ2-4, with D unclear. Trimming took 5 bases from V and 0 from J, leaving 8 bases between them. Germline-derived CDR1 and CDR2 are PRHDT and FYEKMQ (reference sequence). The CDR3 covers 14 residues. The CDR3 DNA is TGTGCCAGCAGCCCTTCCCTAGCCAAAAACATTCAGTACTTC. Translating gives CASSPSLAKNIQYF.

V gene TRBV5-6 combines with J gene TRBJ2-3, with 7 nucleotides matching TRBD1. The CDR3 runs 14 residues. The germline V gene encodes CDR1 SGHDT and CDR2 YYEEEE. The junction had 6 bases not matched to a gene; V was cut back by 3 bases and J by 5 bases. This CDR3 reads CASSSAAGGDTQYF. For the CDR3, the DNA is TGTGCCAGCAGCTCTGCGGCAGGGGGAGATACGCAGTATTTT.

This rearrangement joins TRBV7-8 to TRBJ2-7, with 10 bases matching TRBD2. The trim removed 5 bases at V and 2 bases at J, leaving 6 bases unmatched. The CDR3 runs to 15 residues. Per the germline V gene, CDR1 is SGHVS and CDR2 is FQNEAQ. CDR3 residues: CASSLTSGDAYEQYF. Written as DNA, the CDR3 is TGTGCCAGCAGCCTCACTAGCGGGGATGCCTACGAGCAGTACTTC.

The chain has TRBV6-5 and TRBJ2-7; D is perhaps TRBD2 (6 bases). CDR1 is MNHEY and CDR2 is SVGAGI in the germline V gene. The ends were cut back, 6 bases at V and 3 bases at J, with 15 bases in the middle. The CDR3 consists of 14 residues. The CDR3 DNA follows: TGTGCCAGCAGGCTAGGGCAGGAGGGCTACGAGCAGTACTTC. It specifies CASRLGQEGYEQYF.

The chain has TRBV7-2 and TRBJ2-5, with a weak D call TRBD2 (7 bases). The ends were cut back, 4 bases at V and 4 bases at J, with 19 bases in the middle. The germline V gene has CDR1 SGHTA and CDR2 FQGNSA. The CDR3 sequence is 16 residues long. The CDR3 nucleotides read TGTGCCAGCAGCTGGGGGGGCAGAGGGGTAGGAGAGACCCAGTACTTC. It translates to CASSWGGRGVGETQYF.

Concerning this clone: One junction end disagrees with the germline gene, perhaps due to a read error. J is TRBJ1-2 and V is TRBV3-1 (or the pseudogene TRBV3-2); TRBD1 matches 7 bases. Germline V gene sequence: CDR1 LGHDT, CDR2 YNNKEL (reference sequence). The CDR3 totals 13 residues. The CDR3 loop reads CASSDITGAFPIF. In nucleotides, the CDR3 is TGTGCCAGCAGCGATATCACAGGGGCCTTTCCAATCTTC.

This sequence joins TRBV20-1 and TRBJ1-1; D is unresolved. This CDR3 is 13 amino acids long. Germline loops: CDR1 DFQATT, CDR2 SNEGSKA (reference sequence). Trimming took 4 bases from V and 6 from J, leaving 15 bases between them. This chain's CDR3 is CSAIEAPMAEAFF. The CDR3 DNA sequence: TGCAGTGCTATTGAGGCCCCCATGGCTGAAGCTTTCTTT.

CDR3 amino acids: CASSLSGLTVLTF. The CDR3 DNA reads as TGTGCCAGCAGCCTATCCGGACTGACCGTCCTGACTTTC. The chain joins TRBV3-1 (or the pseudogene TRBV3-2) to TRBJ2-6; possible D gene TRBD2, 5 bases. Per germline, CDR1 LGHDT and CDR2 YNNKEL (reference sequence). There are 13 residues in the CDR3. V was trimmed by 4 bases and J by 12 bases, leaving 13 bases between them.

The V and J genes are TRBV10-3 and TRBJ1-6, with D possibly being TRBD1 (5 bases). Germline lookup yields CDR1 ENHRY and CDR2 SYGVKD. Trimming removed 6 bases from V and 6 bases from J, with 9 bases in between. This CDR3 region has 13 residues. The CDR3 nucleotides read TGTGCCATCAGGGAGACAGTTAATTCACCCCTCCACTTT. Its translation is CAIRETVNSPLHF.

This clone turned up a few times. V and J are TRBV20-1 and TRBJ2-1; perhaps D is TRBD1 or TRBD2 (5 bases each). Germline-derived CDR1 and CDR2 are DFQATT and SNEGSKA (reference sequence). The CDR3 has 15 residues. Trimming pared 3 bases from V and 8 bases from J, leaving 20 bases between. CDR3 coding DNA: TGCAGTGCTAGTGGGGGTGGGCTAGCAATTCATGAGCAGTTCTTC. Its protein is CSASGGGLAIHEQFF.

The chain employs TRBV19 and TRBJ1-1; 9 bases are shared with TRBD1. The junction had 10 bases not matched to a gene; V was cut back by 6 bases and J by 11 bases. CDR1 and CDR2 from the germline V gene are LNHDA and SQIVND (reference sequence). The CDR3 consists of 13 residues. The CDR3 loop is CASRRDRVTVAFF. The CDR3 DNA reads as TGTGCCAGTAGGAGGGACAGGGTGACGGTGGCTTTCTTT.

The chain employs TRBV7-9 and TRBJ2-1; 9 bases line up with TRBD2. Germline V gives CDR1 SEHNR, CDR2 FQNEAQ (reference sequence). V shed 2 bases and J 6 bases; nucleotides not matched to a gene: 5. This CDR3 is built from 15 residues. CDR3 coding DNA: TGTGCCAGCAGCTTACAAGCGGGGGGCCTCAATGAGCAGTTCTTC. As protein: CASSLQAGGLNEQFF.

CDR3 residues: CASSKNTGELFF. In DNA, the CDR3 is TGTGCCAGCAGCAAGAACACCGGGGAGCTGTTTTTT. The chain has TRBV12-3 or TRBV12-4 and TRBJ2-2; D gene unclear. V was cut by 6 bases and J by 1 base, with 3 bases left in between. The CDR3 is 12 residues long.

In DNA form, the CDR3 reads TGTGCCAGCAGCGCACCGGGACTTAATGAAAAACTGTTTTTT. Translated: CASSAPGLNEKLFF. This chain joins TRBV9 and TRBJ1-4, with a tentative D call TRBD1 (5 bases). Germline-derived CDR1 and CDR2 are SGDLS and YYNGEE. V was clipped by 3 bases and J by 4 bases, with 10 bases between them. CDR3 size: 14 residues. The full variable domain, with the rest looked up from reference TRBV9 and TRBJ1-4, is DSGVTQTPKHLITATGQRVTLRCSPRSGDLSVYWYQQSLDQGLQFLIQYYNGEERAKGNILERFSAQQFPDLHSELNLSSLELGDSALYFCASSAPGLNEKLFFGSGTQLSVL.

The genes are TRBV5-1 and TRBJ2-7, with a possible D match to TRBD2 (5 bases). The CDR3 is 14 amino acids. CDR1 and CDR2 (germline): SGHRS, YFSETQ. V was trimmed by 4 bases and J by 0 bases, leaving 11 bases between them. This CDR3 reads CASSQPRDSYEQYF. DNA for the CDR3: TGCGCCAGCAGCCAACCCCGGGACTCCTACGAGCAGTACTTC.

V and J are TRBV5-1 and TRBJ1-4; perhaps TRBD1 as D (6 bases). Per germline, CDR1 SGHRS and CDR2 YFSETQ. V was cut by 4 bases and J by 4 bases, with 14 bases left in between. The CDR3 covers 15 residues. In DNA form, the CDR3 reads TGCGCCAGCAGCCCCACAGGGAAAGTTAATGAAAAACTGTTTTTT. Translated, it gives CASSPTGKVNEKLFF. Full variable domain (remainder filled in from reference TRBV5-1 and TRBJ1-4): KAGVTQTPRYLIKTRGQQVTLSCSPISGHRSVSWYQQTPGQGLQFLFEYFSETQRNKGNFPGRFSGRQFSNSRSEMNVSTLELGDSALYLCASSPTGKVNEKLFFGSGTQLSVL.